This is a list of T cell receptor beta chains from one sample in a study of cytomegalovirus exposure and HLA in healthy donors. Measured with immunoSEQ multiplex PCR; TCRdb has only the in-frame clones, and not every one. The data show roughly 120,000 clones, roughly 76% seen once. Sequenced material: PBMCs. These receptors were collected from a woman in her sixties or seventies in good health and CMV-seropositive. The CDR3 runs from the conserved cysteine through the conserved F or W.

>TRBV4-1
CASSQGYGSGNTIYF
>TRBV5-1
CASSYLSYEQYF
>TRBV4-2
CASSQASQYGAEGYTF
>TRBV2
CASSPRDRGGNEQFF
>TRBV13
CASSSGSADTQYF
>TRBV6-1
CASSEAPQIYEQYF
>TRBV21-1
CASSKLNKGRLAGGRYNEQFF
>TRBV2
CASRETGVSEAFF
>TRBV19
CASSIFGMGATQYF
>TRBV25-1
CASSEAGPLTDTQYF
>TRBV19
CASSIARVGNQPQHF
>TRBV5-1
CASSLTGTGVLEQYF
>TRBV9
CARTDRGYQPQHF
>TRBV6-1
CASTTQGLAQETQYF
>TRBV30
CAWSDYSGNTIYF
>TRBV7-8
CASSLELAGGRTEAFF
>TRBV7-7
CASSLELPRGSYEQYF
>TRBV25-1
CASSWDRSNYGYTF
>TRBV9
CASSVEDRWGELFF
>TRBV6-5
CASSYLQTGSYNEQFF
>TRBV5-1
CASSLRTSGSVTGELFF
>TRBV2
CASSVQGARSEQYF
>TRBV19
CASSDRDRVPNTF
>TRBV12-2
CASRLAVEYRASNQPQHF
>TRBV19
CASRVPGADTQYF
>TRBV9
CASSLVGGDAGELFF
>TRBV7-2
CASSPRQGRGYTF
>TRBV5-3
CARSKDRGRLSTEAFF
>TRBV7-2
CASSRRGRETQYF
>TRBV5-1
CASSSGRGDQPQHF
>TRBV7-6
CASSPTANYYGYTF
>TRBV6-1
CASSEALSYQPQHF
>TRBV7-2
CASSLDPSGSGEQYF
>TRBV7-2
CASSPISLGDGYTF
>TRBV11-3
CASSLEQTVRGGELFF
>TRBV4-3
CASSQIQGTNYGYTF